The entry that follows covers one TCR beta chain sequence. The data originate from a study of blood T cell repertoires in COVID-19. Study-wide background: The samples span acute and convalescent COVID-19 from the United States, Italy and Spain. In each case, the material was cDNA or gDNA derived from T cells, B-cell-depleted T cells, or PBMCs.

In the study's own analysis: The assay estimated nucleated cells by amplifying reference gene primers. Measured with immunoSEQ multiplex PCR; TCRdb has only the in-frame clones, and not every one. V, J and clone size reflect that table, while D and trimming were determined from the DNA. Of fewer than 350,000 clones detected, 81% appear once; the ten largest clones hold less than 3%. What was sequenced was peripheral blood. The origin of this receptor is an older woman with active or convalescent COVID-19.

Written as DNA, the CDR3 is TGCGCCAGCAGCTTCGGGACAGGGGGCGACTTGTATGGGGAGCAGTACTTC. Protein sequence: CASSFGTGGDLYGEQYF. The chain is built from TRBV5-1 and TRBJ2-7, with TRBD1 identical over 12 bases. The germline V gene has CDR1 SGHRS and CDR2 YFSETQ. The CDR3 spans 17 residues. The ends lost 2 bases at V and 7 bases at J; junction bases unmatched: 13.